The TCR beta chain under discussion was sequenced for a study of T-cell memory formation after mild COVID-19. As to this clonotype: As yet, its antigen is unknown.

General study results and limits: Contracting CD4+ clones were located mainly in CM and EM, and CD8+ clones in EMRA.

V trimming: 4 bases; J trimming: 2 bases; junction bases outside the gene matches: 5. Germline assignment: CDR1 SNHLY and CDR2 FYNNEI. CDR3 length: 15 amino acids. UMIs and sample barcodes were carried by the TCR alpha and TCR beta cDNA libraries that 5'RACE produced using constant-segment primers. TCRdb fed the 5' RACE reads into MiXCR, producing one record per CDR3 protein. The repertoire holds about half a million distinct CDR3 sequences, with approximately 18% as singletons. The chain has TRBV2 and TRBJ2-5, with TRBD2 matching 9 bases. The material sequenced was PBMCs or a T cell subset sorted from them (not recorded which). The receptor comes from an adult woman who had mild COVID-19 (a few samples of this study predate the infection). Cell type and time point are not known. This CDR3 is CASSVERGVQETQYF. DNA for the CDR3: TGTGCCAGCAGTGTTGAGCGGGGGGTTCAAGAGACCCAGTACTTC.